This TCR beta chain is drawn from a study of regulatory T cells in long-lasting Graves disease. Indicated time point: newly diagnosed GD, antithyroid drugs for less than 3 months. RNA from PBMCs was the source of the TCR library. It was American Thyroid Association guidelines that determined Graves' disease diagnosis. Germline V CDR1 and CDR2: MNHNS, SASEGT. V gave up 8 bases and J gave up 7 bases, with 9 bases separating them. The CDR3 sequence is 10 residues long. Whole-study results and caveats: Clonotypes that were public and shared totalled a few thousand in persistent patients versus 800 to 1,000 in new patients.

Arm-PCR with iRepertoire HTBI primers amplified the CDR3 regions for these TCR beta libraries. One entry per CDR3 protein results from TCRdb running MiXCR on the multiplex PCR reads. The sample consists of a few hundred thousand distinct CDR3 sequences, 12% of them appearing once. With respect to this clonotype: Its antigen remains unknown.

In addition, the sample was reused for a study of T cells in Graves' hyperthyroidism and ophthalmopathy.

The sequence was collected from a woman aged 18-35 years with Graves disease. The V call is TRBV6-1, the J call TRBJ2-7, with a possible D match to TRBD2 (5 bases). The sample consisted of peripheral blood mononuclear cells (PBMCs), taken at new diagnosis, from a patient treated with antithyroid drugs. CDR3 DNA sequence: TGTGCCAGCGGAACGGGGGAGCAGTACTTC. Residues: CASGTGEQYF.